This T cell receptor (beta chain) was retrieved from a study of cytomegalovirus exposure and HLA in healthy donors. The overall study: Per a later analysis, the approximately 690 first-cohort and 95 to 150 validation repertoires shared one platform.

The CDR3 totals 15 residues. The germline CDR1 and CDR2 sequences are SEHNR and FQNEAQ (reference sequence). J lost 3 bases, V lost 7 bases, and 7 bases had no gene match. Study-wide points: It was found in a later analysis that first-cohort TCR clusters tended to co-occur in the 120 validation repertoires. For most TCR sequences rarity was the rule, although some public TCRs occurred in many donors.

In the case of this clone: Its antigen is unknown.

Data came from immunoSEQ multiplex PCR; TCRdb stores just in-frame clones and leaves some out. Of 350,000 or so clones listed, roughly 89% were seen once; the top ten hold around 0.84%. This chain connects TRBV7-9 to TRBJ1-4, with TRBD1 matching over 8 bases. The sequencing input was PBMCs. The source of this sequence is a woman aged 18-30 years in good health and CMV-seronegative. The CDR3 loop reads CASIPGTGPNEKLFF. The CDR3 DNA sequence: TGTGCCAGCATCCCCGGGACAGGACCTAATGAAAAACTGTTTTTT.